These 8 T cell receptor beta chains were all obtained from the same sample, sequenced in a study of shared T cell receptors in the human thymus (dated by TCRdb to the early 2020s). Libraries were constructed by the immunoSEQ multiplex PCR assay. Entries here come from immuneACCESS through TCRdb and include only in-frame sequences with V and J called. Some clones fail to appear in such tables; in the studies checked, an unresolved V gene covers under half of the shortfall, and the cause of the remainder is unknown. The sample records about 730,000 clones, roughly 88% of which are singletons. Over 0.008% of the sample is held by the ten biggest clonotypes. These data were also reused for a study on human thymus T cells.

The sequenced sample was thymocytes. The receptors shown here come from a girl under three years old with a congenital heart defect. Donor details come from another sample of the same person, matched by shared clones.

The gene calls are TRBV6-1 and TRBJ1-5; D may be TRBD1 (5 bases). The CDR3 spans 14 residues. V lost 4 bases and J 2 bases, leaving 9 bases between the germline ends. Germline CDR1 and CDR2: MNHNS and SASEGT. The CDR3 region is CASSVRGGNQPQHF. DNA of the CDR3: TGTGCCAGCAGTGTCCGGGGGGGCAATCAGCCCCAGCATTTT.

The chain couples TRBV10-3 to TRBJ1-1; unclear D gene. The CDR3 has 13 amino acids. In germline, CDR1 is ENHRY, CDR2 SYGVKD. V was shortened by 10 bases and J by 4 bases, with 16 bases between the two germline ends. In DNA form, the CDR3 reads TGTGCCACAAGGGCCCAGCGGGCCACTGAAGCTTTCTTT. Its translation is CATRAQRATEAFF.

The chain links TRBV6-6 to TRBJ1-6, with TRBD1 as a possible D gene (6 bases). The CDR3 loop spans 15 amino acids. Trimming left V 8 bases short and J 1 base short, with 12 bases between. Germline V gene lookup returns CDR1 MNHNY and CDR2 SVGAGI (reference sequence). CDR3 nucleotide sequence: TGTGCCAGCGGGGGCCAGGAATCCTATAATTCACCCCTCCACTTT. Protein sequence: CASGGQESYNSPLHF.

The chain is built from TRBV28 and TRBJ2-1; 8 positions agree with TRBD2. This CDR3 comprises 14 residues. Trimming removed 2 bases from V and 8 bases from J; junction bases left unmatched: 5. The germline V gene has CDR1 MDHEN and CDR2 SYDVKM. The chain's CDR3 is CASSLAGGRHEQFF. The CDR3 nucleotides are TGTGCCAGCAGTTTAGCGGGGGGCAGGCATGAGCAGTTCTTC.

This CDR3 reads CASSSGIRVRSYEQYF. The CDR3 nucleotides are TGTGCCAGCAGTTCCGGTATCAGGGTAAGATCCTACGAGCAGTACTTC. V usage is TRBV28 and J usage is TRBJ2-7, with TRBD1 as a possible D gene (5 bases). The V gene's germline CDR1 is MDHEN and CDR2 SYDVKM. The CDR3 spans 16 residues. V lost 4 bases to trimming and J lost 1 base, with 17 bases between them.

The chain is built from TRBV19 and TRBJ2-1, with 9 bases matching TRBD2. Trimming removed 3 bases from V and 3 bases from J; junction bases left unmatched: 6. The CDR3 totals 16 residues. Germline V CDR1 and CDR2: LNHDA, SQIVND (reference sequence). CDR3 protein: CASSMRLAGNYNEQFF. The DNA for the CDR3 is TGTGCCAGTAGTATGAGGCTAGCGGGGAACTACAATGAGCAGTTCTTC.

This chain links TRBV5-3 with TRBJ1-2; maybe TRBD1 (5 bases). TRBV5-3 is an open reading frame whose function is uncertain. This CDR3 has 15 amino acids. Between the trimmed V and J ends, which lost 0 bases and 3 bases, there was a span of 12 bases. The CDR3 nucleotides are TGTGCCAGAAGCTTGGCAGGGCCCTCGGACTATGGCTACACCTTC. The encoded protein is CARSLAGPSDYGYTF.

This clone was recorded only once. J is TRBJ2-6 and V is TRBV19; TRBD1 might be the D (6 bases). CDR1 is LNHDA, CDR2 SQIVND, per germline (reference sequence). The V end lost 4 bases, the J end lost 1 base, and 8 bases lay between the germline ends. The CDR3 sequence is 15 residues long. The CDR3 sequence: CASSKGVSGANVLTF. For the CDR3, the DNA is TGTGCCAGTAGTAAGGGGGTTTCTGGGGCCAACGTCCTGACTTTC.